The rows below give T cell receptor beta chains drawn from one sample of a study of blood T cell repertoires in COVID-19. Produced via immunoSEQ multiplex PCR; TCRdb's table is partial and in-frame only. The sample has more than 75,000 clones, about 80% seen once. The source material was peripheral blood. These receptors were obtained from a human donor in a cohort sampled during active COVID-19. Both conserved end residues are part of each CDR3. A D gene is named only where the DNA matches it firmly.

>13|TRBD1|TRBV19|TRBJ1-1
TGTGCCACCAGACAGGGGGTGTACACTGAAGCTTTCTTT
CATRQGVYTEAFF
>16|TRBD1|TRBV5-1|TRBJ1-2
TGCGCCAGCAGCTTGGGCGCACAGGGGGCGGTCTATGGCTACACCTTC
CASSLGAQGAVYGYTF
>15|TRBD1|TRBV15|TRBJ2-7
TGTGCCACCAGCAGAGCCGGGACAGAAATCTACGAGCAGTACTTC
CATSRAGTEIYEQYF
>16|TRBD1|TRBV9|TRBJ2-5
TGTGCCAGCAGCGTCCTCCCCGGGACAGGGTCGGAGACCCAGTACTTC
CASSVLPGTGSETQYF
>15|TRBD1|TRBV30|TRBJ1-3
TGTGCCTGGAGGACAGGGGGCGTCTCTGGAAACACCATATATTTT
CAWRTGGVSGNTIYF
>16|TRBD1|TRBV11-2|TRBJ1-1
TGTGCCAGCAGCCTTTGGACAGGCCTTGAGAACACTGAAGCTTTCTTT
CASSLWTGLENTEAFF
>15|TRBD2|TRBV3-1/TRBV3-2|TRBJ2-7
TGTGCCAGCAGCCCACGGCGGGGGGACTCTTACGAGCAGTACTTC
CASSPRRGDSYEQYF
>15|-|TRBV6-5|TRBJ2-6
TGTGCCAGCAGATGGGCCTTCTCTGGGGCCAACGTCCTGACTTTC
CASRWAFSGANVLTF
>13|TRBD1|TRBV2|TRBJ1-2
TGTGCCAGCAGCGAGCTGGGGGACAGAGGCTACACCTTC
CASSELGDRGYTF
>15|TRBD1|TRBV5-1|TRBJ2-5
TGCGCCAGCTCTACTTCGGGACAGAACCAAGAGACCCAGTACTTC
CASSTSGQNQETQYF
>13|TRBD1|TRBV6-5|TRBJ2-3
TGTGCCAGCAGGGGGACAGGCACAGATACGCAGTATTTT
CASRGTGTDTQYF